Listed below are T cell receptor beta chains from one sample, sequenced in a study of blood T cell repertoires in COVID-19. Clones were sequenced by immunoSEQ multiplex PCR, and TCRdb holds only the in-frame ones, with some missing. The sample lists 190,000 or so clones, 86% occurring once. Material: peripheral blood. These TCRs come from a woman in her 30s with active or convalescent COVID-19. Both conserved end residues are part of each CDR3. D genes are given only for firm matches. The size entry is marked missing in some rows and otherwise reads once, few, many or a size class.

clone size | D gene | J gene | V gene | CDR3 protein | CDR3 DNA
few | NA | TRBJ2-3 | TRBV6-6 | CASSYAASTDTQYF | TGTGCCAGCAGTTACGCGGCTAGCACAGATACGCAGTATTTT
NA | NA | TRBJ2-7 | TRBV2 | CASMDTTYEQYF | TGTGCCAGCATGGACACAACCTACGAGCAGTACTTC
NA | TRBD1 | TRBJ1-2 | TRBV3-1/TRBV3-2 | CASSQEGTVNYGYTF | TGTGCCAGCAGCCAAGAAGGGACAGTAAACTATGGCTACACCTTC
NA | NA | TRBJ1-5 | TRBV28 | CASSFGPGQPQHF | TGTGCCAGCAGTTTTGGCCCGGGGCAGCCCCAGCATTTT
NA | NA | TRBJ2-2 | TRBV18 | CASSPQRAAQAGELFF | TGTGCCAGCTCACCACAGAGGGCGGCTCAGGCCGGGGAGCTGTTTTTT
NA | TRBD1 | TRBJ1-1 | TRBV3-1/TRBV3-2 | CASSRDSQRGPEAFF | TGTGCCAGCAGCCGGGACAGCCAAAGGGGTCCTGAAGCTTTCTTT
once | NA | TRBJ2-5 | TRBV6-6 | CASSYSGVGETQYF | TGTGCCAGCAGTTACTCCGGGGTCGGAGAGACCCAGTACTTC
NA | TRBD1 | TRBJ1-5 | TRBV7-9 | CASSLGTGYGNQPQHF | TGTGCCAGCAGCTTGGGGACAGGGTATGGCAATCAGCCCCAGCATTTT
NA | NA | TRBJ2-7 | TRBV5-4 | CASSLDASSYEQYF | TGTGCCAGCAGCTTGGACGCGAGCTCCTACGAGCAGTACTTC
NA | TRBD1 | TRBJ1-5 | TRBV27 | CASRYRDRAQPQHF | TGTGCCAGCAGATACCGGGACAGGGCTCAGCCCCAGCATTTT
NA | TRBD2 | TRBJ2-7 | TRBV12-3/TRBV12-4 | CASSLFGREGNF | TGTGCCAGCAGTTTGTTTGGACGGGAGGGAAACTTC
NA | NA | TRBJ1-2 | TRBV19 | CASSLPGHGGYTF | TGTGCCAGTAGTTTGCCGGGACATGGTGGCTACACCTTC
once | TRBD2 | TRBJ2-1 | TRBV10-1 | CASSVSGVNNEQFF | TGCGCCAGCAGTGTTAGCGGGGTTAACAATGAGCAGTTCTTC
NA | NA | TRBJ1-2 | TRBV2 | CASSEEGDYGYTF | TGTGCCAGCAGTGAAGAGGGGGACTATGGCTACACCTTC
NA | TRBD1 | TRBJ1-2 | TRBV3-1/TRBV3-2 | CASSPRDRGGYTF | TGTGCCAGCAGCCCCCGGGACAGAGGCGGCTACACCTTC
NA | NA | TRBJ1-5 | TRBV19 | CASSIGGGRLDQPQHF | TGTGCCAGTAGTATAGGGGGCGGACGCTTGGATCAGCCCCAGCATTTT
NA | TRBD2 | TRBJ2-2 | TRBV18 | CASSLRTSGSVGTGELFF | TGTGCCAGCTCCCTAAGGACTAGCGGGAGCGTCGGCACCGGGGAGCTGTTTTTT
NA | NA | TRBJ2-1 | TRBV27 | CASSYSGYSYNEQFF | TGTGCCAGCTCATATAGCGGATACTCCTACAATGAGCAGTTCTTC
NA | NA | TRBJ1-5 | TRBV6-2/TRBV6-3 | CASSYSSRVNQPQHF | TGTGCCAGCAGTTACTCGAGCAGGGTTAATCAGCCCCAGCATTTT
few | NA | TRBJ2-7 | TRBV2 | CASSERRPPYEQYF | TGTGCCAGCAGTGAGAGGAGGCCACCCTACGAGCAGTACTTC
NA | NA | TRBJ2-7 | TRBV7-9 | CASSGTASYEQYF | TGTGCCAGCAGCGGAACAGCCTCCTACGAGCAGTACTTC
NA | NA | TRBJ1-1 | TRBV30 | CAWMPEGREAFF | TGTGCCTGGATGCCGGAGGGGCGTGAAGCTTTCTTT
NA | TRBD1 | TRBJ2-2 | TRBV11-2 | CASSLDEGTGTPTGELFF | TGTGCCAGCAGCTTAGATGAGGGGACAGGGACGCCAACCGGGGAGCTGTTTTTT
NA | NA | TRBJ1-1 | TRBV5-6 | CASSLVSGNTEAFF | TGTGCCAGCAGCTTGGTCAGCGGGAACACTGAAGCTTTCTTT
once | TRBD1 | TRBJ1-2 | TRBV9 | CASSVVEGTALAGYTF | TGTGCCAGCAGCGTAGTAGAGGGGACAGCGTTGGCCGGCTACACCTTC
NA | NA | TRBJ1-6 | TRBV6-2/TRBV6-3 | CASSLTGTYNSPLHF | TGTGCCAGCAGCCTTACAGGGACATATAATTCACCCCTCCACTTT
once | NA | TRBJ2-3 | TRBV11-3 | CASSLGGGPPGGTQYF | TGTGCCAGCAGCTTAGGGGGTGGGCCCCCCGGGGGTACGCAGTATTTT
NA | NA | TRBJ2-5 | TRBV14 | CASSLRGAETQYF | TGTGCCAGCAGCCTTCGGGGGGCGGAGACCCAGTACTTC
NA | TRBD1 | TRBJ1-1 | TRBV9 | CASSARPGTGLGTEAFF | TGTGCCAGCAGCGCCCGTCCCGGGACAGGCTTGGGGACTGAAGCTTTCTTT
NA | NA | TRBJ1-2 | TRBV30 | CAWSYSDGYTF | TGTGCCTGGAGTTATTCCGATGGCTACACCTTC
NA | TRBD2 | TRBJ2-1 | TRBV27 | CASSLASGYNEQFF | TGTGCCAGCAGTTTGGCTAGCGGATACAATGAGCAGTTCTTC
NA | NA | TRBJ1-1 | TRBV12-3/TRBV12-4 | CASSLTGTTEAFF | TGTGCCAGCAGCCTTACAGGGACCACTGAAGCTTTCTTT
NA | NA | TRBJ2-1 | TRBV11-2 | CASSLLAVSSYNEQFF | TGTGCCAGCAGCTTATTGGCGGTGAGCTCCTACAATGAGCAGTTCTTC
NA | TRBD1 | TRBJ1-2 | TRBV6-5 | CASSYSRQGAYGYTF | TGTGCCAGCAGTTACTCACGACAGGGGGCCTATGGCTACACCTTC
NA | NA | TRBJ1-2 | TRBV7-2 | CASSLSLPAEGGYTF | TGTGCCAGCAGCTTAAGCCTCCCCGCGGAGGGGGGCTACACCTTC
NA | NA | TRBJ2-2 | TRBV11-2 | CASSLGWGRETGELFF | TGTGCCAGCAGCTTAGGTTGGGGGCGGGAGACCGGGGAGCTGTTTTTT
many | TRBD1 | TRBJ1-5 | TRBV11-3 | CANPTGSNQPQHF | TGTGCCAACCCGACAGGGAGCAATCAGCCCCAGCATTTT
NA | NA | TRBJ1-2 | TRBV6-5 | CASSSGLGGYTF | TGTGCCAGCAGTTCAGGGTTGGGTGGCTACACCTTC
many | NA | TRBJ2-3 | TRBV11-3 | CASSLGHITDTQYF | TGTGCCAGCAGCTTGGGACATATCACAGATACGCAGTATTTT
NA | NA | TRBJ1-1 | TRBV19 | CASSPLQGNTEAFF | TGTGCCAGTAGTCCGTTACAGGGGAACACTGAAGCTTTCTTT
few | NA | TRBJ1-5 | TRBV28 | CASIPSPSNQPQHF | TGTGCCAGCATTCCTAGTCCCTCCAATCAGCCCCAGCATTTT
NA | TRBD1 | TRBJ1-1 | TRBV18 | CASSPRDRKIEAFF | TGTGCCAGCTCACCTCGGGACAGAAAAATTGAAGCTTTCTTT
NA | NA | TRBJ1-6 | TRBV2 | CASSVTSYNSPLHF | TGTGCCAGCAGTGTAACTTCCTATAATTCACCCCTCCACTTT
few | NA | TRBJ1-6 | TRBV2 | CASSAGQVSPLHF | TGTGCCAGCAGCGCAGGGCAGGTTTCACCCCTCCACTTT
NA | NA | TRBJ1-4 | TRBV5-4 | CASRPGPGSEKLFF | TGTGCCAGCAGGCCTGGTCCGGGTAGTGAAAAACTGTTTTTT
NA | NA | TRBJ1-5 | TRBV11-2 | CASSLGSRTGQPQHF | TGTGCCAGCAGCTTAGGATCCAGAACAGGGCAGCCCCAGCATTTT
NA | TRBD1 | TRBJ2-2 | TRBV15 | CATSDPGTGNTGELFF | TGTGCCACCAGCGACCCCGGGACAGGGAACACCGGGGAGCTGTTTTTT
NA | NA | TRBJ2-1 | TRBV28 | CASIRTQGNEQFF | TGTGCCAGCATCAGGACCCAGGGTAATGAGCAGTTCTTC
NA | NA | TRBJ1-3 | TRBV6-1 | CASSERTGNTIYF | TGTGCCAGCAGTGAACGTACTGGAAACACCATATATTTT
NA | NA | TRBJ2-5 | TRBV21-1 | CASGLPGLSYTQETQYF | TGTGCCAGCGGCCTACCGGGACTCTCGTATACCCAAGAGACCCAGTACTTC
few | NA | TRBJ2-6 | TRBV5-1 | CASSLRDLSGANVLTF | TGCGCCAGCAGCTTACGGGATCTCTCTGGGGCCAACGTCCTGACTTTC
NA | TRBD1 | TRBJ1-4 | TRBV7-9 | CASSSLVDRDATNEKLFF | TGTGCCAGCAGCTCCCTAGTTGACAGGGACGCAACTAATGAAAAACTGTTTTTT
once | TRBD1 | TRBJ2-2 | TRBV24-1 | CATSVTGGPGELFF | TGTGCCACCAGTGTCACAGGGGGTCCCGGGGAGCTGTTTTTT
NA | NA | TRBJ1-1 | TRBV11-2 | CASSTRPGSGTEAFF | TGTGCCAGCAGCACTCGACCGGGTTCGGGCACTGAAGCTTTCTTT
few | TRBD1 | TRBJ1-5 | TRBV2 | CASNGGAGGPNQPQHF | TGTGCCAGCAACGGAGGGGCAGGGGGTCCAAATCAGCCCCAGCATTTT